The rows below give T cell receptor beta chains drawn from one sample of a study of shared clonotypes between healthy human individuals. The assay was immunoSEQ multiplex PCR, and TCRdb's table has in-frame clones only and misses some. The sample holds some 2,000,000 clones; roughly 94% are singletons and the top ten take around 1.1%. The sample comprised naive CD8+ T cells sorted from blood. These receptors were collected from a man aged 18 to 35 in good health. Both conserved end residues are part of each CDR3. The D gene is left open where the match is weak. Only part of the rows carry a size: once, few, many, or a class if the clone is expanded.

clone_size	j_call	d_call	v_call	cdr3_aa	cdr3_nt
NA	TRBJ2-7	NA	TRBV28	CASSPPPIHYEQYF	TGTGCCAGCAGCCCACCCCCTATCCACTACGAGCAGTACTTC
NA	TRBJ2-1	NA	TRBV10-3	CAISEKAGPPGEFF	TGTGCCATCAGTGAGAAGGCGGGGCCCCCAGGAGAGTTCTTC
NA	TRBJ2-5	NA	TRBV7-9	CASSLGWSGNETQYF	TGTGCCAGCAGCTTAGGATGGTCCGGGAACGAGACCCAGTACTTC
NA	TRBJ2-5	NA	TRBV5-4	CASSRMPQHQETQYF	TGTGCCAGCAGCCGAATGCCACAGCACCAAGAGACCCAGTACTTC
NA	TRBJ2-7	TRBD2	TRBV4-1	CASSHQAGAEEQYF	TGCGCCAGCAGCCACCAAGCGGGAGCAGAGGAGCAGTACTTC
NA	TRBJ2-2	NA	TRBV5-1	CASSLGRTTGELFF	TGCGCCAGCAGCTTGGGCAGGACTACCGGGGAGCTGTTTTTT
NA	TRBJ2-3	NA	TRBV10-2	CASSEGSGNTDTQYF	TGCGCCAGCAGTGAGGGAAGTGGGAACACAGATACGCAGTATTTT
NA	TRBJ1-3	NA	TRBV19	CASSTDGYSGNTIYF	TGTGCCAGTAGTACGGACGGATACTCTGGAAACACCATATATTTT
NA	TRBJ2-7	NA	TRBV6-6	CATYGAGESYEQYF	TGTGCCACTTACGGGGCAGGGGAGTCCTACGAGCAGTACTTC
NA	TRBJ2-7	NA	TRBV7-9	CASSIDGLSYEQYF	TGTGCCAGCAGCATCGACGGTCTTTCCTACGAGCAGTACTTC
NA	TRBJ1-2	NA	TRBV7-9	CASSLALGGAGYTF	TGTGCCAGCAGCTTAGCGCTTGGGGGCGCTGGCTACACCTTC
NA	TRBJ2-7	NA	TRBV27	CASSLSGYEQYF	TGTGCCAGCAGTTTATCGGGATACGAGCAGTACTTC
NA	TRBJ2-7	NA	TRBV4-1	CASSQAPSPANYEQYF	TGCGCCAGCAGCCAAGCTCCCTCCCCCGCGAACTACGAGCAGTACTTC
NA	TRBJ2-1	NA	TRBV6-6	CASSYSPEGGYNEQFF	TGTGCCAGCAGTTACTCCCCCGAGGGAGGTTACAATGAGCAGTTCTTC
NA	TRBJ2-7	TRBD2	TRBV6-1	CASSEGLAGFTYEQYF	TGTGCCAGCAGTGAAGGCCTAGCGGGGTTTACCTACGAGCAGTACTTC
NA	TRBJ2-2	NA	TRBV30	CAWNLLNTGELFF	TGTGCCTGGAATCTGTTGAACACCGGGGAGCTGTTTTTT
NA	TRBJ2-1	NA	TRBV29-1	CSVLDIGSSYNEQFF	TGCAGCGTTCTGGACATAGGTAGCTCCTACAATGAGCAGTTCTTC
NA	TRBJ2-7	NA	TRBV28	CASSLSAGSYEQYF	TGTGCCAGCAGTTTATCCGCGGGGTCCTACGAGCAGTACTTC
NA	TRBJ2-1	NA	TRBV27	CASSPGTHPGEQFF	TGTGCCAGCAGTCCCGGGACCCATCCGGGTGAGCAGTTCTTC
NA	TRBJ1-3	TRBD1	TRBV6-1	CASSEDRGLGYTIYF	TGTGCCAGCAGTGAGGACAGGGGGCTCGGTTACACCATATATTTT
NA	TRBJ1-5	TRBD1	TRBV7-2	CASSLDREGAYSNQPQHF	TGTGCCAGCAGCCTGGACAGGGAGGGAGCGTATAGCAATCAGCCCCAGCATTTT
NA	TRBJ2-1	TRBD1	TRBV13	CASSPLGTAFRGEQFF	TGTGCCAGCAGCCCCCTCGGGACAGCCTTCCGTGGTGAGCAGTTCTTC
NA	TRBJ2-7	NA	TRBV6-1	CASKAGTYEQYF	TGTGCCAGCAAGGCAGGAACCTACGAGCAGTACTTC
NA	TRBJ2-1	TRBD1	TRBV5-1	CASSRTGGYEQFF	TGCGCCAGCAGCAGGACAGGGGGCTATGAGCAGTTCTTC
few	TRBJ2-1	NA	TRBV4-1	CASSQEGAYNEQFF	TGCGCCAGCAGCCAAGAGGGGGCCTACAATGAGCAGTTCTTC
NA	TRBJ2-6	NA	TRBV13	CASSLQGSSGANVLTF	TGTGCCAGCAGCTTACAGGGGTCATCTGGGGCCAACGTCCTGACTTTC
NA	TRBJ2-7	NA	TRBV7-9	CASSLSQGKDEQYF	TGTGCCAGCAGCCTCTCACAGGGAAAAGACGAGCAGTACTTC
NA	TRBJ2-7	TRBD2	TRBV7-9	CASSLALAESYEQYF	TGTGCCAGCAGCTTAGCTCTAGCGGAGTCCTACGAGCAGTACTTC
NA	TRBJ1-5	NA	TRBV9	CASSVGIGSNQPQHF	TGTGCCAGCAGCGTAGGAATAGGGTCCAATCAGCCCCAGCATTTT
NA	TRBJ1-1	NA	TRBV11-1	CASSTSTGGEGDRTEAFF	TGTGCCAGCAGCACCTCGACAGGTGGAGAAGGGGATAGAACTGAAGCTTTCTTT
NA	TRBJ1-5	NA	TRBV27	CASSSRGFDQPQHF	TGTGCCAGCAGTTCTAGGGGGTTTGATCAGCCCCAGCATTTT
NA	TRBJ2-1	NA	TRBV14	CASSLLDSPYNEQFF	TGTGCCAGCAGCCTATTAGACAGCCCCTACAATGAGCAGTTCTTC
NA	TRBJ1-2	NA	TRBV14	CASSQLGGYGYTF	TGTGCCAGCAGCCAACTAGGGGGCTATGGCTACACCTTC
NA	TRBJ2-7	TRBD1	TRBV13	CASSLGGQGSYEQYF	TGTGCCAGCAGCTTAGGCGGACAGGGTTCCTACGAGCAGTACTTC
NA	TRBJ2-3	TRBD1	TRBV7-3	CASSLGTGAGTDTQYF	TGTGCCAGCAGCTTAGGGACAGGGGCGGGGACAGATACGCAGTATTTT